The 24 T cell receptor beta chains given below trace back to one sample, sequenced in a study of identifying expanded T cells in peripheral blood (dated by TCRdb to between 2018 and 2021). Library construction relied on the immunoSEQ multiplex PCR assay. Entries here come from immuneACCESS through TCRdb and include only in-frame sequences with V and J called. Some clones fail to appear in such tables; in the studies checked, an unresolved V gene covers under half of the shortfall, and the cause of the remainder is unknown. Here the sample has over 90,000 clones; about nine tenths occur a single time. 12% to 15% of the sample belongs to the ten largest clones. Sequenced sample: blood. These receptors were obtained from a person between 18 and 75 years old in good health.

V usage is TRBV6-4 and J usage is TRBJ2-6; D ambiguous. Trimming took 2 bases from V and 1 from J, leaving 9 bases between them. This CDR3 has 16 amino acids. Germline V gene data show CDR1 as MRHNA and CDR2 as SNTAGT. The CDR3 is CASSDEWSSGANVLTF. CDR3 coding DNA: TGTGCCAGCAGTGACGAATGGTCTTCTGGGGCCAACGTCCTGACTTTC.

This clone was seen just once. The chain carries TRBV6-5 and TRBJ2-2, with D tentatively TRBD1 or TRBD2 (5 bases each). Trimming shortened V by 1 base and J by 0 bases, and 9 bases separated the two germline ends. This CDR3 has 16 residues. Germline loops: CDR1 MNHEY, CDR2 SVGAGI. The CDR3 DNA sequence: TGTGCCAGCAGTTACTACGGGACCTCGAACACCGGGGAGCTGTTTTTT. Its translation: CASSYYGTSNTGELFF.

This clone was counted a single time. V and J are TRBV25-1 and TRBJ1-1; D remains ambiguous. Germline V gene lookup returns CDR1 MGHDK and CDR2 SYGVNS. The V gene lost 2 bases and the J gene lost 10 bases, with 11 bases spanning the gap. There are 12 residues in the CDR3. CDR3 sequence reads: CASSEGFARAFF. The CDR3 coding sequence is TGTGCCAGCAGTGAAGGTTTCGCGAGAGCTTTCTTT.

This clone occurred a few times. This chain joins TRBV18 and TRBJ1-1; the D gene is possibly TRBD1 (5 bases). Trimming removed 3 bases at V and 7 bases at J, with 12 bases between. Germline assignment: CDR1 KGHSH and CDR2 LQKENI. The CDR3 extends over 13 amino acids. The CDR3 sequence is CASSPTVDVEAFF. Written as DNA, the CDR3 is TGTGCCAGCTCACCGACAGTCGACGTTGAAGCTTTCTTT.

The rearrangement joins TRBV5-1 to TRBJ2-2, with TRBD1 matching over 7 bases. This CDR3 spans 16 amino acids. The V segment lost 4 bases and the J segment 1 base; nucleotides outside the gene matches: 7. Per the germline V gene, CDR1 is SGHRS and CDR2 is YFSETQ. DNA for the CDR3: TGCGCCAGCAGCGCCGGACAGGTTTTGAACACCGGGGAGCTGTTTTTT. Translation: CASSAGQVLNTGELFF.

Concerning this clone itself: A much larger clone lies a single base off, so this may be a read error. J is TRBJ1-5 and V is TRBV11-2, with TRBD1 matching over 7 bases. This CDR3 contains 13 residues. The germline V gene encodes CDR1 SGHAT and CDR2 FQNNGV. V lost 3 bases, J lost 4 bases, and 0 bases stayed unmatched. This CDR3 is CASSLDRNQPQHF. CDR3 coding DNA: TGTGCCAGCAGCTTGGACAGGAATCAGCCCCAGCATTTT.

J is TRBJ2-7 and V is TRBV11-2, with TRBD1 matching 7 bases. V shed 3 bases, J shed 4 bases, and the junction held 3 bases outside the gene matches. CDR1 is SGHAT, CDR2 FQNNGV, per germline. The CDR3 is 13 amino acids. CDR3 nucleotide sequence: TGTGCCAGCAGCTTTCTACAGGGGTACGAGCAGTACTTC. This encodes CASSFLQGYEQYF.

The CDR3 coding sequence is TGCGCCAGCAAGACAGGGACGGCGGGTCAGCCCCAGCATTTT. Its translation: CASKTGTAGQPQHF. The V call is TRBV10-1, the J call TRBJ1-5, with 7 positions matching TRBD1. V was pared by 7 bases and J by 6 bases, with 9 bases of the junction left unmatched. Per the germline V gene, CDR1 is WNHNN and CDR2 is SYGVQD (reference sequence). The CDR3 runs 14 residues.

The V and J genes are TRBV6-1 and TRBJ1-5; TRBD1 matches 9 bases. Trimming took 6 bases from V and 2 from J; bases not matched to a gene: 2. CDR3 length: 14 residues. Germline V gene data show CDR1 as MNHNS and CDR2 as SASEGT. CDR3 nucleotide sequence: TGTGCCAGCAGCCGGACAGGGGGCAATCAGCCCCAGCATTTT. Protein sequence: CASSRTGGNQPQHF.

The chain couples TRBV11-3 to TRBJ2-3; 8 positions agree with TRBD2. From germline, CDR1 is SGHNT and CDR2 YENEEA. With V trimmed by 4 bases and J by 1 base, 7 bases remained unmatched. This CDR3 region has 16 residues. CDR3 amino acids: CASSSGGVLGTDTQYF. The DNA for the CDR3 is TGTGCCAGCAGCTCGGGGGGGGTCCTCGGCACAGATACGCAGTATTTT.

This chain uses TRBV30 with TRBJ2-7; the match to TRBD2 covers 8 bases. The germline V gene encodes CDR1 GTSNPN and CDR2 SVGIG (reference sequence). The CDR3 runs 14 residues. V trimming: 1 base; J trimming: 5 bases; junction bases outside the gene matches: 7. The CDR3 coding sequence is TGTGCCTGGAGTGGAATTACGGGGGGGCACGAGCAGTACTTC. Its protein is CAWSGITGGHEQYF.

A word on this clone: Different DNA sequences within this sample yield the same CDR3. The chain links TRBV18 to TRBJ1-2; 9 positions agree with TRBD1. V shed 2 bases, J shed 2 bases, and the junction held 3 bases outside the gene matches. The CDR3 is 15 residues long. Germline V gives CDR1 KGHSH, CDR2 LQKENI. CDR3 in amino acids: CASSPLDRGNYGYTF. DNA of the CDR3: TGTGCCAGCTCACCATTGGACAGGGGAAACTATGGCTACACCTTC.

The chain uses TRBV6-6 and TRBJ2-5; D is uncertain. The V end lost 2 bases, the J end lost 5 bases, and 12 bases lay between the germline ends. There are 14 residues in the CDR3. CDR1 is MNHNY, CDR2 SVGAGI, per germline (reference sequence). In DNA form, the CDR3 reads TGTGCCAGCAGTTACCAGCTTGGGTATGAGACCCAGTACTTC. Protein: CASSYQLGYETQYF.

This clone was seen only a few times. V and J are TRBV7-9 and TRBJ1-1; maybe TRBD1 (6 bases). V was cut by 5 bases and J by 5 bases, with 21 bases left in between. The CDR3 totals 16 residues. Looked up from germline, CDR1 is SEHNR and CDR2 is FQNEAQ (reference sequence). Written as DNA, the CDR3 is TGTGCCAGCAGCCAAGATGGTTGGCAGGGGCAAACTGAAGCTTTCTTT. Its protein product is CASSQDGWQGQTEAFF.

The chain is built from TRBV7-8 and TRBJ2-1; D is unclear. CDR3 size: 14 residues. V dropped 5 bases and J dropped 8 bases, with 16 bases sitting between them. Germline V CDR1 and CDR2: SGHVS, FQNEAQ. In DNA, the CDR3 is TGTGCCAGCAGCCGATACACCGGCGGAGATGAGCAGTTCTTC. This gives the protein CASSRYTGGDEQFF.

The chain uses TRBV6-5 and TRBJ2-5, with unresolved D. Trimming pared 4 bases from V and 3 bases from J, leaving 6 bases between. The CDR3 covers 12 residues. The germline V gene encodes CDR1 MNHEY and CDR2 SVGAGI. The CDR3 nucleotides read TGTGCCAGCAGTTCTTCAGAAGAGACCCAGTACTTC. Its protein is CASSSSEETQYF.

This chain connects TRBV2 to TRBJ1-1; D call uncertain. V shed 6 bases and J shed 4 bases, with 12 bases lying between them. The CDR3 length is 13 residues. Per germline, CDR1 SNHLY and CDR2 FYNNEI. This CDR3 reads CASRGREGTEAFF. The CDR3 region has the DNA TGTGCCAGCAGAGGTCGGGAAGGCACTGAAGCTTTCTTT.

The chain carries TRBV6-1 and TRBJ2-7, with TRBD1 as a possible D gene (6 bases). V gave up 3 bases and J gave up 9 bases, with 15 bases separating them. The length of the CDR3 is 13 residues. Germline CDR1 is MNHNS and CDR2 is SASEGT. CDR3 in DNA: TGTGCCAGCAGTGAGGGACATTTCCGACGGCAGTACTTC. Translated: CASSEGHFRRQYF.

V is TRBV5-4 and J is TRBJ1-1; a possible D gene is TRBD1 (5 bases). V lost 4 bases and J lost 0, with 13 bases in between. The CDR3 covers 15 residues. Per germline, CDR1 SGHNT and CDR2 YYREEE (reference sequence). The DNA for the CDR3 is TGTGCCAGCAGCCAACGGACATACCTGAACACTGAAGCTTTCTTT. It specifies CASSQRTYLNTEAFF.

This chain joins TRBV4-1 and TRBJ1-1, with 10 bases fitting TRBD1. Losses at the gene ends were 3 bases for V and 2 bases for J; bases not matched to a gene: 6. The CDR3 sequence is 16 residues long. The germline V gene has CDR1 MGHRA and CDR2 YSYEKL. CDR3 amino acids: CASSHGQGGSNTEAFF. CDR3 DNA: TGCGCCAGCAGCCATGGACAGGGGGGGTCCAACACTGAAGCTTTCTTT.

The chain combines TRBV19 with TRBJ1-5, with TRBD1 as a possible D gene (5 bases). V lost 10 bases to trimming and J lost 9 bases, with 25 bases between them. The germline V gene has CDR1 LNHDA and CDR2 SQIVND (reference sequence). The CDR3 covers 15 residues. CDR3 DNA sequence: TGTGCCACCTCTCCGACCGGGACCCAGCCGGGGCCCCAGCATTTT. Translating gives CATSPTGTQPGPQHF. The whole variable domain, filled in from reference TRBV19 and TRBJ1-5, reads DGGITQSPKYLFRKEGQNVTLSCEQNLNHDAMYWYRQDPGQGLRLIYYSQIVNDFQKGDIAEGYSVSREKKESFPLTVTSAQKNPTAFYLCATSPTGTQPGPQHFGDGTRLSIL.

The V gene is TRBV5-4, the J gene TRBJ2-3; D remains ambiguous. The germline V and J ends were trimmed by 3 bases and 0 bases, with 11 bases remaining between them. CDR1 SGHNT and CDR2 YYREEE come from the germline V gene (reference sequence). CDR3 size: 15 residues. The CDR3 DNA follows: TGTGCCAGCAGCTCGGACCCTTCTAGCACAGATACGCAGTATTTT. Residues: CASSSDPSSTDTQYF.

In DNA, the CDR3 is TGTGCCAGCAGGTTTACCGGGACAGTCGGCTACGAGCAGTACTTC. Translated: CASRFTGTVGYEQYF. This sequence joins TRBV11-2 and TRBJ2-7; 7 bases agree with TRBD1. Trimming removed 6 bases from V and 3 bases from J; junction bases left unmatched: 11. This CDR3 spans 15 amino acids. Germline V gene lookup returns CDR1 SGHAT and CDR2 FQNNGV.

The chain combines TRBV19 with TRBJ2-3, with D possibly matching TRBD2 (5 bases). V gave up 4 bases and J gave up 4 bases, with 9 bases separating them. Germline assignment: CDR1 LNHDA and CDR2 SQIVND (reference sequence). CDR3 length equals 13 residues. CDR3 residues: CASSTSQADTQYF. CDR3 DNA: TGTGCCAGTAGTACTAGCCAAGCAGATACGCAGTATTTT.